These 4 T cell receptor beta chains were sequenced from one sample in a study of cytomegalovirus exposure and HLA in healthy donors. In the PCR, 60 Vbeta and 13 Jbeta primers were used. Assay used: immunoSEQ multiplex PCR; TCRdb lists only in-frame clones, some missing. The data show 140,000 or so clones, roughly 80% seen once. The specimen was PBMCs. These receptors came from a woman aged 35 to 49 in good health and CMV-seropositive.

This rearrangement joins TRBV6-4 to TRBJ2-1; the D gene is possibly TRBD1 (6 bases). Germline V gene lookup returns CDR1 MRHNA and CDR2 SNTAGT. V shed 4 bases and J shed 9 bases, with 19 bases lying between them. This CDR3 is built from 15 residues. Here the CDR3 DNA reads TGTGCCAGCAGTGCCGTGTCACAGGGTTCTGGTGAGCAGTTCTTC. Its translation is CASSAVSQGSGEQFF.

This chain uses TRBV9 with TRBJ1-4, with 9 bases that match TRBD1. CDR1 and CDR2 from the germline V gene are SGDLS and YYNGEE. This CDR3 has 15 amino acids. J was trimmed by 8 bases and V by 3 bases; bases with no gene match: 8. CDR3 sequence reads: CASSAGGGQGEKLFF. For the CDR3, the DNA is TGTGCCAGCAGCGCCGGCGGGGGACAGGGAGAAAAACTGTTTTTT.

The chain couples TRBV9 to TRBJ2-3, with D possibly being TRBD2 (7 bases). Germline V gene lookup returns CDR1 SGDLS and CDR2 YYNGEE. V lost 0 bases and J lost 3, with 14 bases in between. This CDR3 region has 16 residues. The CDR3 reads CASSVAGGAGTDTQYF. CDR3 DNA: TGTGCCAGCAGCGTAGCTGGGGGGGCCGGGACAGATACGCAGTATTTT.

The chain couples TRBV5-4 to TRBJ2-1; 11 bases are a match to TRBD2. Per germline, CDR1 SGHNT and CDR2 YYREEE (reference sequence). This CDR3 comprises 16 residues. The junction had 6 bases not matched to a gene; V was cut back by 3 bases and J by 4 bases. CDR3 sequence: CASSSRLAGRYNEQFF. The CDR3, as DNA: TGTGCCAGCAGCTCCCGACTAGCGGGACGATACAATGAGCAGTTCTTC.